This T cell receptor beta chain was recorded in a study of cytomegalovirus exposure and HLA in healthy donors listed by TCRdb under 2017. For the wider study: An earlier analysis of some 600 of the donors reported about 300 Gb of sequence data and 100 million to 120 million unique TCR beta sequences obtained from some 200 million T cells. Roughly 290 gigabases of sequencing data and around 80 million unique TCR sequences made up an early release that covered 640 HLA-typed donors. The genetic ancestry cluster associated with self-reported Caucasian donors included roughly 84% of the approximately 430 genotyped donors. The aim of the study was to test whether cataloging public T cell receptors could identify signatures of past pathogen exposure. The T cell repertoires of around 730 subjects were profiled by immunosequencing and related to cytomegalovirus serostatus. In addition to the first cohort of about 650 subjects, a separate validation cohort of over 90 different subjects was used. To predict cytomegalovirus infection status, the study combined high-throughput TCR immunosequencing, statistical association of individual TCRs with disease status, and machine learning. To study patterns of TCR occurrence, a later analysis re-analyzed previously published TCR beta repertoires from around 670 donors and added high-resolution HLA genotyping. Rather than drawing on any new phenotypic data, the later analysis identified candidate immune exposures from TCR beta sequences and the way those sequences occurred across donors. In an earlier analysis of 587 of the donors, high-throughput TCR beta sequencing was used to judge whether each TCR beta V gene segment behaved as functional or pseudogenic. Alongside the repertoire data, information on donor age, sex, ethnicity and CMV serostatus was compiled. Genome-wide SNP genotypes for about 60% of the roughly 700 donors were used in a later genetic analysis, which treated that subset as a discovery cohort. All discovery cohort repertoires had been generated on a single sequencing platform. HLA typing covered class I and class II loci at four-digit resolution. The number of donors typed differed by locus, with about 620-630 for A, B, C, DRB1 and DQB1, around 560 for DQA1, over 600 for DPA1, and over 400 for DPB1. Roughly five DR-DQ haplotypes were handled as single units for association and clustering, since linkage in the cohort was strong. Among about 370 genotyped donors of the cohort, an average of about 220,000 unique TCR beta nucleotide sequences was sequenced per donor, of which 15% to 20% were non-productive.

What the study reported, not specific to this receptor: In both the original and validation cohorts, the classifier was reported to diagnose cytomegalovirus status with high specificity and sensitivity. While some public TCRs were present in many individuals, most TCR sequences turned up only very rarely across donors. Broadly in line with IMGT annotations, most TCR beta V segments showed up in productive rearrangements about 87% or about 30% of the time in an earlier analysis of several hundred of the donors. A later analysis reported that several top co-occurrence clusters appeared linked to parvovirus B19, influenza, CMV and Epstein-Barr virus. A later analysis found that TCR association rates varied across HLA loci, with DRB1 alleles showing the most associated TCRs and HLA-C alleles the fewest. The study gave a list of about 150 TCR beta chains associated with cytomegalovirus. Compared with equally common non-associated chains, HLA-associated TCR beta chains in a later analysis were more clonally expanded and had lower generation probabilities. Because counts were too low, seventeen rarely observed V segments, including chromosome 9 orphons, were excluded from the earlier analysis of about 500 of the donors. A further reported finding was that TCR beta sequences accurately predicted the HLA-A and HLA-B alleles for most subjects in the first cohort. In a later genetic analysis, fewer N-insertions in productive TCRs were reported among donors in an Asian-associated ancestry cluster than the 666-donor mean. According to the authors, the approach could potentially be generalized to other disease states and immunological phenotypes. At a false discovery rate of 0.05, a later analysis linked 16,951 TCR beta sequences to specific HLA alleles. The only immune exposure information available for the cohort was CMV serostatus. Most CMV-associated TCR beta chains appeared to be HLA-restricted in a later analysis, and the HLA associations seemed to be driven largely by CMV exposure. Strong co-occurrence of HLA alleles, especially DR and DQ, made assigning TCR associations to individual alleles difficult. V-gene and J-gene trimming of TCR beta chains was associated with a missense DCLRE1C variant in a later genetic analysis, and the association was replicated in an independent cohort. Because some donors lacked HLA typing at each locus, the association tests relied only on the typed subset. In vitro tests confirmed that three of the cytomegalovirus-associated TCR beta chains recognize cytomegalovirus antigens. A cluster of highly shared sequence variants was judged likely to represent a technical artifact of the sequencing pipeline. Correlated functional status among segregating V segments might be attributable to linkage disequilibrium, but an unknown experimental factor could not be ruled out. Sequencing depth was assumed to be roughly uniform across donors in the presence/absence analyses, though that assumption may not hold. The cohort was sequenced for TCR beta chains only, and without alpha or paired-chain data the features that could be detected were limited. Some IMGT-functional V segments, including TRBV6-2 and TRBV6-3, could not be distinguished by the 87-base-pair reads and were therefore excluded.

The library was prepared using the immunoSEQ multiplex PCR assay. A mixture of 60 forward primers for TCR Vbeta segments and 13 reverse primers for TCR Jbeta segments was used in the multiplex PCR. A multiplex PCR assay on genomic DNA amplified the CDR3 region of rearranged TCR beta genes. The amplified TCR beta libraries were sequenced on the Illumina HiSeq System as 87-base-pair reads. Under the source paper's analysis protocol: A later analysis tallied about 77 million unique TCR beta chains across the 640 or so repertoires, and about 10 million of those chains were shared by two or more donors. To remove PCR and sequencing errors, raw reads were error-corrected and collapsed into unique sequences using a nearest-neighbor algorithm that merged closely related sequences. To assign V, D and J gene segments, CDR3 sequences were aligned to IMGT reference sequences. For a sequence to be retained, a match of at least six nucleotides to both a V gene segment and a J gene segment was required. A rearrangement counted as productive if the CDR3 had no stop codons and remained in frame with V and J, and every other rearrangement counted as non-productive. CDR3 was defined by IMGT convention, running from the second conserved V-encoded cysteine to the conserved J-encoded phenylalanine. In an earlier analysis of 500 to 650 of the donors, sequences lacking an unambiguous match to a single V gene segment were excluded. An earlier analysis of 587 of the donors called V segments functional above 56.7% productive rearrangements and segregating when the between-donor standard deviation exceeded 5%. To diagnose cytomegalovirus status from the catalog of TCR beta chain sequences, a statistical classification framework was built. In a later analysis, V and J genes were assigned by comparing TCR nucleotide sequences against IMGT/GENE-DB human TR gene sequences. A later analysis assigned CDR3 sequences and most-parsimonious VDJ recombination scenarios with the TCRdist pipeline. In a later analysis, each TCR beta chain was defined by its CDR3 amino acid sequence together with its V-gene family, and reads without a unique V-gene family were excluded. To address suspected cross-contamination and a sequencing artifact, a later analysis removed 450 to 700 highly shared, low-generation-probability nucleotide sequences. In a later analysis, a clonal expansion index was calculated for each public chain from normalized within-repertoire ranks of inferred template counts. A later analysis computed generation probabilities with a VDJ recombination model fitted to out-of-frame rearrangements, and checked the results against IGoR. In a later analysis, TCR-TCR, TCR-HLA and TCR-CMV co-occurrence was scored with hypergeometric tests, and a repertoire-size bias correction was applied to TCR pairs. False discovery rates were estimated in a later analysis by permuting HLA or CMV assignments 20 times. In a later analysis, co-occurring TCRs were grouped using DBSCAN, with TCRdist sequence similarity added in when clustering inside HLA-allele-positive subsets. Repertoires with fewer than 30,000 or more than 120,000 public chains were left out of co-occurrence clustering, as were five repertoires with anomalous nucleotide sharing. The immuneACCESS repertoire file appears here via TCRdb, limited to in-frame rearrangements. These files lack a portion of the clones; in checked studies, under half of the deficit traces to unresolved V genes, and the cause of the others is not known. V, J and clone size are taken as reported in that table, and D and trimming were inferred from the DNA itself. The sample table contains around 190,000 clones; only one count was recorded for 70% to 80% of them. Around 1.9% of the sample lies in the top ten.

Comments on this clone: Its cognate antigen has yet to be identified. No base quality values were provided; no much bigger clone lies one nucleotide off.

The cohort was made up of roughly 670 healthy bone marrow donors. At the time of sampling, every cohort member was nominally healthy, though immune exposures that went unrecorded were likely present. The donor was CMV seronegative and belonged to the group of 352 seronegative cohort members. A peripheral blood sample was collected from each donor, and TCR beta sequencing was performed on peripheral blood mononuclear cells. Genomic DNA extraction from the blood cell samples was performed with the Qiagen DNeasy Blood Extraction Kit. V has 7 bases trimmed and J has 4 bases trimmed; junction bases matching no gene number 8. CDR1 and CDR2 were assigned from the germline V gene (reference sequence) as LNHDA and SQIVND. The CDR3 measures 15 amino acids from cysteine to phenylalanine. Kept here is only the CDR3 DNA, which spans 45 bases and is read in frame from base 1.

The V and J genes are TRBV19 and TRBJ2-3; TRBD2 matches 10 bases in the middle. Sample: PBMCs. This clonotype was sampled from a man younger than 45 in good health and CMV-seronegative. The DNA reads TGTGCCAGTAAAGGCCCTAGCGGGAGTGCAGATACGCAGTATTTT. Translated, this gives CASKGPSGSADTQYF. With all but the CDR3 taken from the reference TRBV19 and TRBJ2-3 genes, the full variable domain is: DGGITQSPKYLFRKEGQNVTLSCEQNLNHDAMYWYRQDPGQGLRLIYYSQIVNDFQKGDIAEGYSVSREKKESFPLTVTSAQKNPTAFYLCASKGPSGSADTQYFGPGTRLTVL.